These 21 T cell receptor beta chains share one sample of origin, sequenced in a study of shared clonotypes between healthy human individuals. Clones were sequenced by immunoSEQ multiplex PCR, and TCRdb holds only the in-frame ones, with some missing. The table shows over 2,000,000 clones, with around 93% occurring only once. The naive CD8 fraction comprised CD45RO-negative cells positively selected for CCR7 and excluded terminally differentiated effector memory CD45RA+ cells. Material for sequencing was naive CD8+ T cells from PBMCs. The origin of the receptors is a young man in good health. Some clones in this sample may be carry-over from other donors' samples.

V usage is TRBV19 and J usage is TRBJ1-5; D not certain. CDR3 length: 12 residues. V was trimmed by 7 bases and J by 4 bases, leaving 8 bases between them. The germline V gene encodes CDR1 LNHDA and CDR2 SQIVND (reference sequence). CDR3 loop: CASTVGNQPQHF. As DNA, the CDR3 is TGTGCCAGTACTGTTGGGAATCAGCCCCAGCATTTT.

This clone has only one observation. The CDR3 DNA follows: TGTGCCAGCAGTCCTCGGACACCGGAACCCTACGAGCAGTACTTC. Residues: CASSPRTPEPYEQYF. The chain employs TRBV6-1 and TRBJ2-7, with D possibly matching TRBD1 (5 bases). Per the germline V gene, CDR1 is MNHNS and CDR2 is SASEGT. V lost 5 bases and J 2 bases, leaving 16 bases between the germline ends. The CDR3 has 15 amino acids.

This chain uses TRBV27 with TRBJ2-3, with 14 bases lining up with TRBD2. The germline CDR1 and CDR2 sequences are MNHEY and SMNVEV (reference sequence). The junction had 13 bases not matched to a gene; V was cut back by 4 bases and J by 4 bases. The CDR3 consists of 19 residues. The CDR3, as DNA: TGTGCCAGCAGTTCCCGACTAGCGGGAGGGCCAGGCGGTTCAGATACGCAGTATTTT. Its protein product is CASSSRLAGGPGGSDTQYF.

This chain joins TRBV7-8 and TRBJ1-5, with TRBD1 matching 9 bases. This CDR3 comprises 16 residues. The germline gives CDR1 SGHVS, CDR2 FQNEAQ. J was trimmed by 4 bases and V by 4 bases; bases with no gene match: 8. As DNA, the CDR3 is TGTGCCAGCAGCTCCCAACTGGACAGGGGAAATCAGCCCCAGCATTTT. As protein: CASSSQLDRGNQPQHF.

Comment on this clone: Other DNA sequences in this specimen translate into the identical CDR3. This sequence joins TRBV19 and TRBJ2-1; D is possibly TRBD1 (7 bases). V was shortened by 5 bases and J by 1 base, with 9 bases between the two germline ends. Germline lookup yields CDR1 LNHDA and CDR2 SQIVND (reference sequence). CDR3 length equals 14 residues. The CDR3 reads CASSSGGSYNEQFF. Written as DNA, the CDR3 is TGTGCCAGTAGTTCAGGGGGGTCCTACAATGAGCAGTTCTTC.

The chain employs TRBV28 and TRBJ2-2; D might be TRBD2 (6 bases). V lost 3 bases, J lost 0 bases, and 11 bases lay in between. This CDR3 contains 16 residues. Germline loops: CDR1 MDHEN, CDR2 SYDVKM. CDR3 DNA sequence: TGTGCCAGCAGTTTCGCGGGGCACCCGAACACCGGGGAGCTGTTTTTT. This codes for CASSFAGHPNTGELFF.

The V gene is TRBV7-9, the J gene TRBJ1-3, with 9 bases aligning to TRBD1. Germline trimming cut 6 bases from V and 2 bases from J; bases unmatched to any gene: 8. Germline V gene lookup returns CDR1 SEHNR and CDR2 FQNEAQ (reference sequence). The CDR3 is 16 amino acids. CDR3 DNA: TGTGCCAGCAGAACGGGACAGGGTGATACTGGAAACACCATATATTTT. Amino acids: CASRTGQGDTGNTIYF.

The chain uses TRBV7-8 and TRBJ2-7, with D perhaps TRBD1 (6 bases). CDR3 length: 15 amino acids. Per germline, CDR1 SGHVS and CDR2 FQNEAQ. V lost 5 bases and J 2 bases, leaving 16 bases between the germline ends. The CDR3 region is CASSPAGTYTYEQYF. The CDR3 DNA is TGTGCCAGCAGCCCGGCCGGGACATACACCTACGAGCAGTACTTC.

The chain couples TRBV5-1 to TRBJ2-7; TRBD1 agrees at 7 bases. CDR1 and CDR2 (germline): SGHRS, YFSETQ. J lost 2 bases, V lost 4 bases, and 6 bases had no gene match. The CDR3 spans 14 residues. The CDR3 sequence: CASSQQGEPYEQYF. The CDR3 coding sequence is TGCGCCAGCAGCCAGCAGGGGGAGCCCTACGAGCAGTACTTC.

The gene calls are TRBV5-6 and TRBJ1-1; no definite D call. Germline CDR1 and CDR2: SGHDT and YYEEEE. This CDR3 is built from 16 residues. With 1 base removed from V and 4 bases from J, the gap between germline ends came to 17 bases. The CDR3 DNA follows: TGTGCCAGCAGCTTGAGGACGGCAGCGGTCGGCACTGAAGCTTTCTTT. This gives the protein CASSLRTAAVGTEAFF.

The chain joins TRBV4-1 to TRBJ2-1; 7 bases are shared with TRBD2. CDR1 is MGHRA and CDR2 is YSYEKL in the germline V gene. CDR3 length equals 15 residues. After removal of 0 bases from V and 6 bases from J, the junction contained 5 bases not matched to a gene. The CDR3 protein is CASSQDSGTTNEQFF. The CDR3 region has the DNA TGCGCCAGCAGCCAAGATTCCGGGACTACCAATGAGCAGTTCTTC.

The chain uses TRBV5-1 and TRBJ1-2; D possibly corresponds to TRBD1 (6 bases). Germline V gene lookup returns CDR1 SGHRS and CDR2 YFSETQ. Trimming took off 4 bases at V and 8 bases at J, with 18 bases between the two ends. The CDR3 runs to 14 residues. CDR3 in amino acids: CASSPGWGGDGYTF. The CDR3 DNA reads TGCGCCAGCAGCCCCGGATGGGGGGGCGACGGCTACACCTTC. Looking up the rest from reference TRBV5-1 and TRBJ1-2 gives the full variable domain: KAGVTQTPRYLIKTRGQQVTLSCSPISGHRSVSWYQQTPGQGLQFLFEYFSETQRNKGNFPGRFSGRQFSNSRSEMNVSTLELGDSALYLCASSPGWGGDGYTFGSGTRLTVV.

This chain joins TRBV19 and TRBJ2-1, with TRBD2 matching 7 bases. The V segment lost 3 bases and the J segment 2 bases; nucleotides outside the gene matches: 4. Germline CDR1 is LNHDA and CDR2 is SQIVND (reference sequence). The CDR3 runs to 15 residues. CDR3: CASSMGAGPYNEQFF. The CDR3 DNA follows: TGTGCCAGTAGTATGGGAGCGGGACCCTACAATGAGCAGTTCTTC.

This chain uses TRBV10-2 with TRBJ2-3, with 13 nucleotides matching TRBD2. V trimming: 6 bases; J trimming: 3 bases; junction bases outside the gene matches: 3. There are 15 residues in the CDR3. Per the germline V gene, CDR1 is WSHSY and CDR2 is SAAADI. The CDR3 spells CASSATSGRTDTQYF. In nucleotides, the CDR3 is TGCGCCAGCAGCGCGACTAGCGGGAGGACAGATACGCAGTATTTT.

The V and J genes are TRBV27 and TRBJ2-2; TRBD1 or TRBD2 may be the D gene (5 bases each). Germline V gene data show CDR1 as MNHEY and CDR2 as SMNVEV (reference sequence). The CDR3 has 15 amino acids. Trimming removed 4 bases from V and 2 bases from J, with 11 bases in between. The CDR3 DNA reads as TGTGCCAGCAGTTGGGGGTCAGATAACACCGGGGAGCTGTTTTTT. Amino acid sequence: CASSWGSDNTGELFF.

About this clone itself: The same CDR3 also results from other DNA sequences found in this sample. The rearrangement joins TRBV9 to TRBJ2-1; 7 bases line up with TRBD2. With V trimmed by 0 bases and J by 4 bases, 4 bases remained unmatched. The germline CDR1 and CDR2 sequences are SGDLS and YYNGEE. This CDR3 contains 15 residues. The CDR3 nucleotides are TGTGCCAGCAGCGTAGGGCTAGCGGAGTACAATGAGCAGTTCTTC. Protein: CASSVGLAEYNEQFF.

The CDR3 sequence: CASSLGTSQLSSYNEQFF. In DNA form, the CDR3 reads TGTGCCAGCAGCTTGGGGACTAGTCAGTTAAGCTCCTACAATGAGCAGTTCTTC. The V and J genes are TRBV11-1 and TRBJ2-1; TRBD2 matches 8 bases. The germline CDR1 and CDR2 sequences are SGHAT and FQDESV (reference sequence). V lost 3 bases and J lost 0; bases outside the gene matches: 10. The CDR3 covers 18 residues. The full variable domain, rest sourced from reference TRBV11-1 and TRBJ2-1, is EAEVAQSPRYKITEKSQAVAFWCDPISGHATLYWYRQILGQGPELLVQFQDESVVDDSQLPKDRFSAERLKGVDSTLKIQPAELGDSAMYLCASSLGTSQLSSYNEQFFGPGTRLTVL.

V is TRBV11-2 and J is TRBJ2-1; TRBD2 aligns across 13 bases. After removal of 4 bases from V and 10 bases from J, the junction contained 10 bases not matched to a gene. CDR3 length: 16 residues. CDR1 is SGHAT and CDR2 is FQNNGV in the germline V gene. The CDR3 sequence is CASSSFPGLAGTEQFF. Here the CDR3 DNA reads TGTGCCAGCAGCTCCTTTCCGGGACTAGCGGGGACCGAGCAGTTCTTC.

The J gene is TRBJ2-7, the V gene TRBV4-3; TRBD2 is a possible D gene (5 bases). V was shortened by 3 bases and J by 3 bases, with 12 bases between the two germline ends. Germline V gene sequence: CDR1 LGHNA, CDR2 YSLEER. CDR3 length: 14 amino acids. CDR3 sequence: CASSHGRGNYEQYF. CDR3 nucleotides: TGCGCCAGCAGCCATGGCCGAGGGAACTACGAGCAGTACTTC.

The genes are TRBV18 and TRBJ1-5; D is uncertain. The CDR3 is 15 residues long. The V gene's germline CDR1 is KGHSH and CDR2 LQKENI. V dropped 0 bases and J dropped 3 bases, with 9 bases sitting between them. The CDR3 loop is CASSPPPGNNQPQHF. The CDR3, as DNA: TGTGCCAGCTCACCACCCCCAGGTAACAATCAGCCCCAGCATTTT.

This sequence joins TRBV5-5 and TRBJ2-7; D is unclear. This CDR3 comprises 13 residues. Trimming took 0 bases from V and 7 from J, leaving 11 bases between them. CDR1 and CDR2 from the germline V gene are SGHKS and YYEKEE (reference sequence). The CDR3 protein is CASSLAVSYEQYF. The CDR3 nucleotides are TGTGCCAGCAGCTTGGCGGTGTCATATGAGCAGTACTTC.